Listed here are 22 T cell receptor beta chains from one sample, sequenced in a study of brain T cells in children with intractable seizures. The protocol was immunoSEQ multiplex PCR, while the TCRdb copy is restricted to in-frame clones and leaves out a portion. The sample contains 300,000 to 400,000 clones, approximately 93% of which appear only once. Sample time point: blood from clinic visit 5 months post-surgery; TSC patient then seizure free. This specimen consisted of peripheral blood, obtained less than 6 months after surgery. The receptors derive from a boy younger than two with tuberous sclerosis and intractable seizures.

V is TRBV7-9 and J is TRBJ2-3; 13 bases are a match to TRBD2. J lost 0 bases, V lost 5 bases, and 5 bases had no gene match. The germline gives CDR1 SEHNR, CDR2 FQNEAQ (reference sequence). The CDR3 length is 17 residues. The CDR3: CASSHRLAGGSTDTQYF. Here the CDR3 DNA reads TGTGCCAGCAGCCACCGACTAGCGGGAGGCAGCACAGATACGCAGTATTTT.

The J gene is TRBJ1-1, the V gene TRBV4-1; no clear D. V lost 0 bases, J lost 3 bases, and 8 bases lay in between. Germline V lookup: CDR1 MGHRA, CDR2 YSYEKL. The CDR3 is 14 amino acids. The chain's CDR3 is CASSQDTGHTEAFF. CDR3 nucleotides: TGCGCCAGCAGCCAAGATACCGGGCACACTGAAGCTTTCTTT.

The sample holds one count of this clone. J is TRBJ1-1 and V is TRBV27; no reliable D call. Trimming removed 6 bases at V and 6 bases at J, with 17 bases between. Germline CDR1 is MNHEY and CDR2 is SMNVEV (reference sequence). There are 14 residues in the CDR3. CDR3 sequence: CASRFESRAAEAFF. The CDR3 DNA reads as TGTGCCAGCAGATTTGAAAGTCGGGCCGCTGAAGCTTTCTTT.

The V gene is TRBV2, the J gene TRBJ2-3, with 12 bases lining up with TRBD2. CDR1 SNHLY and CDR2 FYNNEI come from the germline V gene. V gave up 3 bases and J gave up 5 bases; unmatched junction bases: 3. This CDR3 is 15 amino acids long. The CDR3 bases are TGTGCCAGCAGTGATGGACTAGCGGGGCAAGATACGCAGTATTTT. Its translation is CASSDGLAGQDTQYF.

This chain links TRBV19 with TRBJ1-2; D perhaps matches TRBD1 (6 bases). The CDR3 sequence is 14 residues long. V was pared by 3 bases and J by 7 bases, with 15 bases between. Germline assignment: CDR1 LNHDA and CDR2 SQIVND (reference sequence). The CDR3 reads CASSIEGGRGGYTF. CDR3 in DNA: TGTGCCAGTAGTATCGAGGGGGGGCGGGGTGGCTACACCTTC.

The rearrangement uses TRBV11-3 and TRBJ2-1; D gene unclear. V shed 0 bases and J shed 0 bases, with 12 bases lying between them. Germline CDR1 SGHNT, CDR2 YENEEA. CDR3 size: 17 residues. Here the CDR3 reads CASSLDWVPHSYNEQFF. CDR3 in DNA: TGTGCCAGCAGCTTAGATTGGGTCCCTCACTCCTACAATGAGCAGTTCTTC.

The V and J genes are TRBV3-1 (or the pseudogene TRBV3-2) and TRBJ2-3; D is unresolved. CDR3 length: 17 amino acids. Trimming took off 1 base at V and 0 bases at J, with 14 bases between the two ends. Germline CDR1 reads LGHDT; CDR2 reads YNNKEL (reference sequence). The CDR3 reads CASSQGLGRPSTDTQYF. The CDR3 nucleotides are TGTGCCAGCAGCCAAGGGTTAGGGCGACCGAGCACAGATACGCAGTATTTT.

This clone has just one count. This chain connects TRBV10-3 to TRBJ1-2; possibly TRBD1 for D (5 bases). The CDR3 has 14 residues. Trimming took 8 bases from V and 0 from J, leaving 13 bases between them. The germline CDR1 and CDR2 sequences are ENHRY and SYGVKD. CDR3 sequence: CAIQGRGANYGYTF. In DNA, the CDR3 is TGTGCCATCCAGGGCCGGGGGGCTAACTATGGCTACACCTTC.

V and J are TRBV10-3 and TRBJ1-4, with TRBD1 identical over 9 bases. Trimming cost V 5 bases and J 4 bases; bases outside gene matches: 8. Germline V gene data show CDR1 as ENHRY and CDR2 as SYGVKD. The CDR3 spans 16 residues. The CDR3 loop is CAISKDRGPYNEKLFF. The CDR3 DNA follows: TGTGCCATCAGTAAGGACAGGGGCCCTTATAATGAAAAACTGTTTTTT.

The V call is TRBV2, the J call TRBJ2-1; D gene ambiguous. The CDR3 is 12 amino acids. The V gene lost 3 bases and the J gene lost 10 bases, with 10 bases spanning the gap. CDR1 SNHLY and CDR2 FYNNEI come from the germline V gene. In nucleotides, the CDR3 is TGTGCCAGCAGTGATCGTTGGGCGGAGCAGTTCTTC. Protein sequence: CASSDRWAEQFF.

The chain recombines TRBV6-1 with TRBJ2-5; TRBD1 is a possible D gene (5 bases). Germline V gene data show CDR1 as MNHNS and CDR2 as SASEGT. The germline V and J ends were trimmed by 3 bases and 4 bases, with 12 bases remaining between them. The CDR3 runs 14 residues. CDR3 protein: CASSDIGVLETQYF. The CDR3 coding sequence is TGTGCCAGCAGTGATATAGGGGTATTAGAGACCCAGTACTTC.

This clone was detected only a few times. The chain joins TRBV6-5 to TRBJ1-5; D might be TRBD1 (6 bases). Per the germline V gene, CDR1 is MNHEY and CDR2 is SVGAGI. V was cut by 2 bases and J by 6 bases, with 11 bases left in between. The CDR3 runs to 14 residues. CDR3 nucleotide sequence: TGTGCCAGCAGTTACCTGGGGGCTGGTCAGCCCCAGCATTTT. Translated: CASSYLGAGQPQHF.

The chain links TRBV10-3 to TRBJ2-7; 12 nucleotides match TRBD2. The germline V gene has CDR1 ENHRY and CDR2 SYGVKD. This CDR3 contains 17 residues. V dropped 4 bases and J dropped 7; count of bases not matched to a gene: 14. CDR3 coding DNA: TGTGCCATCAGTGTATCCCAGTCCGGACTAGCGGGGTGGGAGCAGTACTTC. Its protein is CAISVSQSGLAGWEQYF.

The chain combines TRBV11-3 with TRBJ1-2, with 9 bases matching TRBD1. CDR3 length: 15 residues. Trimming at V came to 2 bases and at J to 2 bases, leaving 3 bases not matched to a gene. The germline gives CDR1 SGHNT, CDR2 YENEEA. CDR3 residues: CASSLTGGLNYGYTF. CDR3 nucleotide sequence: TGTGCCAGCAGCTTAACAGGGGGCCTGAACTATGGCTACACCTTC.

This chain's CDR3 is CATRGSGQTLSTDTQYF. The CDR3 DNA reads as TGTGCCACCCGTGGGTCGGGGCAAACTCTGAGCACAGATACGCAGTATTTT. The chain uses TRBV24-1 and TRBJ2-3; D may correspond to TRBD1 or TRBD2 (5 bases each). V shed 9 bases and J shed 0 bases, with 21 bases lying between them. The length of the CDR3 is 17 residues. The V gene's germline CDR1 is KGHDR and CDR2 SFDVKD.

The gene calls are TRBV12-5 and TRBJ2-3; 7 bases align to TRBD1. J lost 5 bases, V lost 1 base, and 6 bases had no gene match. In germline, CDR1 is LGHNT, CDR2 FRNRAP. The CDR3 contains 15 residues. The CDR3 reads CASGLGQGAGDTQYF. The CDR3 bases are TGTGCTAGTGGTTTGGGACAGGGCGCAGGAGATACGCAGTATTTT.

V is TRBV29-1 and J is TRBJ1-1, with D possibly matching TRBD1 (6 bases). This CDR3 has 14 residues. The germline V gene has CDR1 SQVTM and CDR2 ANQGSEA. V lost 5 bases and J lost 3, with 16 bases in between. CDR3 DNA: TGCAGCGTTTGGATGGACAGATTCGACACTGAAGCTTTCTTT. Residues: CSVWMDRFDTEAFF.

V and J are TRBV7-9 and TRBJ1-1, with 7 bases lining up with TRBD1. Germline V gene lookup returns CDR1 SEHNR and CDR2 FQNEAQ (reference sequence). Trimming at V came to 5 bases and at J to 4 bases, leaving 7 bases not matched to a gene. CDR3 length: 14 residues. In DNA, the CDR3 is TGTGCCAGCAGCATCCCGGGACAGACCACTGAAGCTTTCTTT. It is translated as CASSIPGQTTEAFF. The whole variable domain, remainder taken from reference TRBV7-9 and TRBJ1-1, is DTGVSQNPRHKITKRGQNVTFRCDPISEHNRLYWYRQTLGQGPEFLTYFQNEAQLEKSRLLSDRFSAERPKGSFSTLEIQRTEQGDSAMYLCASSIPGQTTEAFFGQGTRLTVV.

The chain couples TRBV19 to TRBJ1-2, with a tentative D call TRBD1 (5 bases). Germline values: CDR1 LNHDA, CDR2 SQIVND (reference sequence). This CDR3 is 13 amino acids long. Trimming cost V 8 bases and J 6 bases, with 16 bases left between them. The CDR3 sequence is CASPPRAGHGYTF. CDR3 bases: TGTGCCAGTCCACCCCGGGCGGGGCATGGCTACACCTTC.

This sequence joins TRBV30 and TRBJ2-1; D is ambiguous. V was shortened by 1 base and J by 8 bases, with 9 bases between the two germline ends. Germline V gene lookup returns CDR1 GTSNPN and CDR2 SVGIG (reference sequence). The CDR3 runs to 12 residues. CDR3 protein: CAWSASGDEQFF. The CDR3 region has the DNA TGTGCCTGGAGTGCGTCTGGCGATGAGCAGTTCTTC.

V gene TRBV10-3 combines with J gene TRBJ1-4; TRBD1 aligns across 9 bases. With 9 bases clipped from V and 8 bases from J, the junction kept 7 bases outside the gene matches. The V gene's germline CDR1 is ENHRY and CDR2 SYGVKD. The length of the CDR3 is 13 residues. The CDR3 here is CAISGTGKEKLFF. CDR3 bases: TGTGCCATATCCGGGACAGGGAAAGAAAAACTGTTTTTT.

J is TRBJ1-2 and V is TRBV28; D may be TRBD1 (6 bases). CDR3 size: 16 residues. The V end lost 6 bases, the J end lost 3 bases, and 20 bases lay between the germline ends. CDR1 and CDR2 from the germline V gene are MDHEN and SYDVKM. CDR3 bases: TGTGCCAGCAGCCCCGAGGTCCCGACAGGCGACTATGGCTACACCTTC. It encodes CASSPEVPTGDYGYTF.